These 9 T cell receptor beta chains were all obtained from the same sample, sequenced in a study of identical twins. TCRdb re-derived calls from the 5' RACE reads in MiXCR, one entry per CDR3 protein. The profile covers about 700,000 distinct CDR3 sequences, with approximately 6% appearing a single time and roughly 1.6% taken by the ten largest. The sequenced sample consisted of naive T cells sorted from blood. The receptors were gathered from a man aged 18 to 29 in good health.

The chain has TRBV18 and TRBJ2-7, with a tentative D call TRBD1 (6 bases). Germline lookup yields CDR1 KGHSH and CDR2 LQKENI. The CDR3 totals 15 residues. V lost 3 bases and J lost 4, with 16 bases in between. CDR3 protein: CASSPGAQRPYEQYV. In DNA, the CDR3 is TGTGCCAGCTCACCGGGGGCCCAAAGGCCTTACGAGCAGTACGTC.

This clonotype has a count of ten or more. The chain is built from TRBV12-3 or TRBV12-4 and TRBJ2-1; the D gene is possibly TRBD2 (6 bases). The CDR3 is 14 amino acids. Trimming removed 3 bases at V and 6 bases at J, with 12 bases between. The CDR3 DNA is TGTGCCAGCAGTTTTTTGGGGGGAGTCAATGAGCAGTTCTTC. Protein sequence: CASSFLGGVNEQFF.

In its sample, this clonotype was seen a few times. This chain uses TRBV2 with TRBJ2-7; D uncertain. V lost 6 bases and J 6 bases, leaving 18 bases between the germline ends. CDR3 size: 14 residues. Germline CDR1 SNHLY, CDR2 FYNNEI. CDR3 coding DNA: TGTGCCAGCAGAGGTCTCCAGTACCTCCTCGAGCAGTACTTC. It translates to CASRGLQYLLEQYF.

The rearrangement joins TRBV7-2 to TRBJ1-2, with a tentative D call TRBD1 (6 bases). CDR3 length: 15 amino acids. V dropped 3 bases and J dropped 4 bases, with 15 bases sitting between them. The germline CDR1 and CDR2 sequences are SGHTA and FQGNSA. CDR3 sequence reads: CASSFKEQGGYGYTF. CDR3 DNA sequence: TGTGCCAGCAGCTTTAAGGAACAGGGTGGCTATGGCTACACCTTC.

In its sample, this clonotype was seen a few times. The chain couples TRBV5-1 to TRBJ1-5; maybe TRBD1 (6 bases). Germline lookup yields CDR1 SGHRS and CDR2 YFSETQ. The CDR3 runs 11 residues. Trimming left V 9 bases short and J 6 bases short, with 10 bases between. CDR3 amino acids: CATTGPQPQHF. The CDR3 nucleotides are TGCGCCACCACAGGGCCTCAGCCCCAGCATTTT.

This clonotype was detected a few times. The rearrangement links TRBV15 to TRBJ1-2, with 9 positions matching TRBD1. Germline CDR1 is LNHNV and CDR2 is YYDKDF (reference sequence). CDR3 length: 16 amino acids. V gave up 0 bases and J gave up 5 bases; unmatched junction bases: 7. CDR3 DNA sequence: TGTGCCACCAGCAGAGAATCGAGGACAGGGGTTTATGGCTACACCTTC. Its translation is CATSRESRTGVYGYTF.

This clonotype has a count of ten or more. V and J are TRBV25-1 and TRBJ2-7; D is possibly TRBD2 (6 bases). Germline V gene sequence: CDR1 MGHDK, CDR2 SYGVNS. The CDR3 loop spans 15 amino acids. V was trimmed by 5 bases and J by 5 bases, leaving 19 bases between them. Here the CDR3 reads CASSTSGLASHEQYF. The CDR3 nucleotides read TGTGCCAGCAGTACCTCGGGACTGGCATCCCACGAGCAGTACTTC.

This clonotype was counted at least ten times. The chain recombines TRBV15 with TRBJ1-2, with a tentative D call TRBD1 (6 bases). V lost 4 bases, J lost 4 bases, and 10 bases lay in between. CDR1 and CDR2 from the germline V gene are LNHNV and YYDKDF (reference sequence). The CDR3 totals 13 residues. CDR3 amino acids: CATSTGVAYGYTF. The CDR3 DNA reads TGTGCCACCAGCACAGGGGTCGCCTATGGCTACACCTTC.

There are a few counts of this clonotype. The rearrangement links TRBV6-2 or TRBV6-3 to TRBJ2-4; a weak D match, TRBD1 (5 bases). The germline CDR1 and CDR2 sequences are MNHEY and SVGEGT. Trimming took off 0 bases at V and 15 bases at J, with 9 bases between the two ends. CDR3 length: 11 amino acids. This CDR3 reads CASSYSGASYF. As DNA, the CDR3 is TGTGCCAGCAGTTACTCTGGGGCCTCGTACTTC.